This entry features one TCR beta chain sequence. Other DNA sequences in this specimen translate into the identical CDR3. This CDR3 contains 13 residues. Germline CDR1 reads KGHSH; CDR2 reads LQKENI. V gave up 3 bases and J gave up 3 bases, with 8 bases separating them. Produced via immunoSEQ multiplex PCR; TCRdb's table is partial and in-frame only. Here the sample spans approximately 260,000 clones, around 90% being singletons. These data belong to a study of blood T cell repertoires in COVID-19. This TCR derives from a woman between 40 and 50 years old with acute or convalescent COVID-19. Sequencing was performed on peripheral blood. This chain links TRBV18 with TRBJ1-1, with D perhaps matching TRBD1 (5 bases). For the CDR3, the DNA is TGTGCCAGCTCACCTCGGGGGGACACTGAAGCTTTCTTT. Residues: CASSPRGDTEAFF. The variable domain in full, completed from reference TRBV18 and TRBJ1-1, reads NAGVMQNPRHLVRRRGQEARLRCSPMKGHSHVYWYRQLPEEGLKFMVYLQKENIIDESGMPKERFSAEFPKEGPSILRIQQVVRGDSAAYFCASSPRGDTEAFFGQGTRLTVV.